This paragraph reports one T cell receptor (beta chain). The CDR3 has 13 amino acids. V lost 3 bases and J 8 bases, leaving 13 bases between the germline ends. Profiled with immunoSEQ multiplex PCR; TCRdb holds only in-frame clones, not every one. There are fewer than 400,000 clones in the sample; approximately 85% occur only once, and over 2% lies in the top ten. This specimen comes from a study of blood T cell repertoires in COVID-19. This receptor was obtained from a man in his thirties or forties who had recovered from COVID-19. The sample consisted of PBMCs or T cells enriched from blood (not recorded which). V and J are TRBV12-3 or TRBV12-4 and TRBJ1-2; TRBD1 is a possible D gene (5 bases). The CDR3 DNA is TGTGCCAGCAGTTTGGGCTGGGGCAAAGGCTACACCTTC. Its translation: CASSLGWGKGYTF.